This T cell receptor (beta chain) was captured in a study of T-cell reconstitution after alpha-beta-depleted transplantation in children. The V and J ends lost 2 bases and 3 bases respectively, with 7 bases between them. Germline assignment: CDR1 MNHEY and CDR2 SMNVEV (reference sequence). This CDR3 region has 14 residues. Preparing the TCRbeta library involved the use of unique molecular identifiers. TCRdb recomputed calls from the PCR reads with MiXCR, one row per CDR3 protein. The data show 700,000 to 950,000 distinct CDR3 sequences, 16% seen once. This clonotype was seen more than once but under ten times. What it recognizes is unknown. Findings and limits, study-wide: Fresh T-cell production supplied most of the T-cell counts and diversity seen one year after transplant. In patients about two months after transplant, alpha-beta T cells reportedly arose from several hundred expanded graft clones.

This sequence joins TRBV27 and TRBJ2-2; no clear D. The origin of this receptor is a male patient between 10 and 17 years old who had a stem cell transplant for acute lymphoblastic leukemia, so the T cells may come from the graft donor. Here the sequenced sample was PBMCs, mostly from graft donor cells, taken 360 days after TCRalphabeta/CD19-depleted stem cell transplant. The CDR3 DNA sequence: TGTGCCAGCAGTTTAGTAGCCTACACCGGGGAGCTGTTTTTT. It codes for CASSLVAYTGELFF.